This TCR beta chain appears in the sequencing data of a study of T cell responses to AZD1222 COVID-19 vaccine. Details on this clone: What it recognizes is unknown.

Study-wide results and limits: The span of vaccine-associated CD4 TCRs extended across spike, with dominance at 160-218 and 743-854. Nearly half of the spike-specific TCRs reportedly recognize variant regions that carry no mutations. Donors were mostly white British, more females; clonal diversity possibly underestimated. Increases in Spike-specific TCR breadth and depth were seen after two AZD1222 doses.

The assay was immunoSEQ multiplex PCR, and TCRdb's table has in-frame clones only and misses some. Counted here are about 180,000 clones, 85% to 95% occurring once; the ten biggest clones make up 0.8% to 1.3%. This sample comprised peripheral blood, obtained 28 days after the second dose of the MenACWY control vaccine. This TCR was recovered from an adult who received the MenACWY meningococcal vaccine as a control.

DNA of the CDR3: TGTGCCAGCAGCCCCGGACAGCTGATTGGAAACACCATATATTTT. Amino acids: CASSPGQLIGNTIYF. This chain joins TRBV3-1 (or the pseudogene TRBV3-2) and TRBJ1-3; perhaps TRBD1 as D (6 bases). Germline V CDR1 and CDR2: LGHDT, YNNKEL (reference sequence). The V end was cut by 4 bases, the J end by 3 bases, with 13 bases between. The CDR3 has 15 amino acids.